This T cell receptor beta chain was identified during a study of shared clonotypes between healthy human individuals. Whole-study findings and limits: In having few donors, the study represented limited genetic and exposure-history diversity. An expected dependence of interdonor clonotype sharing on sequencing depth was noted.

Details on this clone: Its antigen is not known.

Genomic DNA per cell subset filled all wells of several immunoSEQ plates. It was roughly 0.3 ug DNA, about 30,000 T cell genomes, that went into each replicate PCR of unsorted PBMC. Clones were sequenced by immunoSEQ multiplex PCR, and TCRdb holds only the in-frame ones, with some missing. The sample yields 450,000 to 600,000 clones, 79% seen once. Germline values: CDR1 SNHLY, CDR2 FYNNEI. V was shortened by 0 bases and J by 3 bases, with 6 bases between the two germline ends. The length of the CDR3 is 13 residues. The sequenced sample consisted of PBMCs. This clonotype was sampled from a woman aged 40 to 49 in good health. Some clones in this sample may be carry-over from other donors' samples. The chain links TRBV2 to TRBJ2-7; D ambiguous. As DNA, the CDR3 is TGTGCCAGCAGTGAAGCGCTTGTCTACGAGCAGTACTTC. Translating gives CASSEALVYEQYF.